This T cell receptor (beta chain) was sequenced in a study of control samples from healthy donors and cancer patients. Profiling relied on immunoSEQ multiplex PCR, and the TCRdb table lists in-frame clones only, not all of them. The sample has some 120,000 clones; 88% are singletons. There are 15 residues in the CDR3. CDR1 and CDR2 (germline): MNHEY, SMNVEV (reference sequence). The V gene end was trimmed by 7 bases and the J gene end by 0 bases; junction bases not matched to a gene: 1. Sample: blood. The gene calls are TRBV27 and TRBJ2-1; the match to TRBD2 covers 12 bases. This TCR was sampled from a woman between 65 and 79 years old in good health. CDR3 protein: CASTLAGGSYNEQFF. The CDR3 region has the DNA TGTGCCAGCACACTAGCGGGGGGCTCCTACAATGAGCAGTTCTTC.